These 12 T cell receptor beta chains share one sample of origin, sequenced in a study of CD8+ T cells in alopecia areata. RNA extraction was followed by reverse transcription into cDNA, which acted as the sequencing template. Sequencing was performed with immunoSEQ multiplex PCR; in TCRdb, only in-frame clones are kept and a portion is missing. The table includes 90,000 to 120,000 clones, 45% to 60% detected once. Sample: NKG2D-low CD8+ T cells sorted from blood. The receptors shown here come from a human donor with alopecia areata.

This clone was seen a handful of times. The chain combines TRBV29-1 with TRBJ1-2, with D unresolved. With 0 bases removed from V and 5 bases from J, the gap between germline ends came to 16 bases. Germline CDR1 SQVTM, CDR2 ANQGSEA. This CDR3 spans 15 amino acids. CDR3 bases: TGCAGCGTTGAAGATCGGGATCCGGCCCCATATGGCTACACCTTC. Translating it yields CSVEDRDPAPYGYTF.

This clone was detected ten times or more. The genes are TRBV18 and TRBJ2-7, with TRBD1 matching over 7 bases. Trimming removed 3 bases from V and 0 bases from J; junction bases left unmatched: 5. Germline V gives CDR1 KGHSH, CDR2 LQKENI. The CDR3 extends over 15 amino acids. This CDR3 reads CASSPEAGGSYEQYF. The CDR3 bases are TGTGCCAGCTCACCGGAGGCAGGGGGCTCCTACGAGCAGTACTTC.

This chain links TRBV27 with TRBJ2-3; perhaps TRBD2 as D (7 bases). The CDR3 sequence is 14 residues long. V gave up 3 bases and J gave up 1 base, with 8 bases separating them. CDR1 and CDR2 from the germline V gene are MNHEY and SMNVEV (reference sequence). This CDR3 is CASSFGGRTDTQYF. CDR3 DNA: TGTGCCAGCAGTTTCGGGGGGCGCACAGATACGCAGTATTTT.

The chain couples TRBV5-6 to TRBJ2-1; D is unresolved. The germline CDR1 and CDR2 sequences are SGHDT and YYEEEE. With 6 bases removed from V and 1 base from J, the gap between germline ends came to 8 bases. This CDR3 is 13 amino acids long. The CDR3 region has the DNA TGTGCCAGCAAGGGCAGTTCCTACAATGAGCAGTTCTTC. This codes for CASKGSSYNEQFF.

The chain uses TRBV7-8 and TRBJ2-7; perhaps TRBD2 as D (7 bases). The CDR3 has 15 amino acids. Trimming shortened V by 5 bases and J by 0 bases, and 14 bases separated the two germline ends. Germline values: CDR1 SGHVS, CDR2 FQNEAQ. CDR3 bases: TGTGCCAGCAGCCAGGGGACTATGAGCTCCTACGAGCAGTACTTC. It encodes CASSQGTMSSYEQYF. Together with reference TRBV7-8 and TRBJ2-7, the CDR3 gives the full variable domain: GAGVSQSPRYKVAKRGQDVALRCDPISGHVSLFWYQQALGQGPEFLTYFQNEAQLDKSGLPSDRFFAERPEGSVSTLKIQRTQQEDSAVYLCASSQGTMSSYEQYFGPGTRLTVT.

This clone was counted between two and nine times. This chain uses TRBV2 with TRBJ2-1, with D possibly being TRBD2 (5 bases). The CDR3 is made up of 17 amino acids. CDR1 is SNHLY, CDR2 FYNNEI, per germline. Trimming pared 1 base from V and 4 bases from J, leaving 17 bases between. CDR3 coding DNA: TGTGCCAGCAGTGAAGGGTCACGGCCTAGCCAGTACAATGAGCAGTTCTTC. It yields the protein CASSEGSRPSQYNEQFF.

This clone is a singleton in its sample. The chain links TRBV5-8 to TRBJ2-1; tentative D call: TRBD2 (5 bases). The CDR3 totals 14 residues. The ends were cut back, 2 bases at V and 7 bases at J, with 13 bases in the middle. Germline V gene data show CDR1 as SGHTS and CDR2 as YDEGEE. CDR3 coding DNA: TGTGCCAGCAGCTTTCCCCAAACGGGGAATGAGCAGTTCTTC. This gives the protein CASSFPQTGNEQFF.

This sequence joins TRBV30 and TRBJ2-1, with D perhaps TRBD2 (5 bases). The CDR3 is made up of 16 amino acids. Trimming shortened V by 0 bases and J by 1 base, and 13 bases separated the two germline ends. The V gene's germline CDR1 is GTSNPN and CDR2 SVGIG (reference sequence). The DNA for the CDR3 is TGTGCCTGGAGTGTTGCGGGTTTGCCTTCCTACAATGAGCAGTTCTTC. As protein: CAWSVAGLPSYNEQFF.

The chain combines TRBV6-1 with TRBJ2-5; TRBD2 agrees at 14 bases. The CDR3 runs to 16 residues. J was trimmed by 1 base and V by 4 bases; bases with no gene match: 2. Germline CDR1 and CDR2: MNHNS and SASEGT. The DNA for the CDR3 is TGTGCCAGCAGTGGACTAGCGGGAGGGCCCCAAGAGACCCAGTACTTC. Amino acid sequence: CASSGLAGGPQETQYF.

The chain joins TRBV27 to TRBJ1-1, with D perhaps TRBD1 (5 bases). Germline V lookup: CDR1 MNHEY, CDR2 SMNVEV (reference sequence). Trimming removed 2 bases at V and 1 base at J, with 11 bases between. This CDR3 contains 15 residues. The CDR3 region has the DNA TGTGCCAGCAGTTTAGTGGGACGGCAGAACACTGAAGCTTTCTTT. This codes for CASSLVGRQNTEAFF.

This clone came up a few times. V and J are TRBV23-1 and TRBJ2-7; D is undetermined. TRBV23-1 is reported as an ORF; its role is uncertain. The V gene lost 0 bases and the J gene lost 2 bases, with 8 bases spanning the gap. This CDR3 has 14 amino acids. The CDR3 spells CASSQSPRPYEQYF. CDR3 in DNA: TGCGCCAGCAGTCAATCCCCCAGGCCCTACGAGCAGTACTTC.

The chain carries TRBV7-9 and TRBJ2-3, with D hard to call. Germline assignment: CDR1 SEHNR and CDR2 FQNEAQ (reference sequence). The CDR3 has 12 amino acids. With 4 bases removed from V and 6 bases from J, the gap between germline ends came to 8 bases. CDR3: CASSSIVDTQYF. CDR3 in DNA: TGTGCCAGCAGCTCCATTGTGGATACGCAGTATTTT.